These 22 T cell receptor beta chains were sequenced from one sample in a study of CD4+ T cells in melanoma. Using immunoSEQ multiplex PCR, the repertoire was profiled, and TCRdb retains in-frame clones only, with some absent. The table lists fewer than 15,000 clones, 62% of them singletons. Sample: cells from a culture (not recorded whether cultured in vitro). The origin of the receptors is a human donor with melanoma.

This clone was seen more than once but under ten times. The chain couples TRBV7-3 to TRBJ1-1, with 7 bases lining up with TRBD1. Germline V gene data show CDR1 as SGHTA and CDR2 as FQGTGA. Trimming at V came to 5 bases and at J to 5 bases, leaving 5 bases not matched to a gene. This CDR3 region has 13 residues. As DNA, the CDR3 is TGTGCCAGCAGCCGGGACAGAGGAACTGAAGCTTTCTTT. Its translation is CASSRDRGTEAFF.

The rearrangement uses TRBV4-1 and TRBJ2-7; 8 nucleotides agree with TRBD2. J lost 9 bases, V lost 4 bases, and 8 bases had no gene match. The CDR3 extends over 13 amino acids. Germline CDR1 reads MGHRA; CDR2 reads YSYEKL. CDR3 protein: CASSPAGGVWQYF. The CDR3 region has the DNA TGCGCCAGCAGCCCGGCGGGGGGAGTTTGGCAGTACTTC.

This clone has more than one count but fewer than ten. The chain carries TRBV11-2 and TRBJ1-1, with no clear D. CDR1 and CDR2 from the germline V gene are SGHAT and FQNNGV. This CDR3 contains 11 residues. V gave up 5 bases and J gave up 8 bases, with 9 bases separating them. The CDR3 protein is CASSARLEAFF. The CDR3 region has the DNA TGTGCCAGCAGCGCACGGTTAGAAGCTTTCTTT. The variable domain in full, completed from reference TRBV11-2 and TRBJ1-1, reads EAGVAQSPRYKIIEKRQSVAFWCNPISGHATLYWYQQILGQGPKLLIQFQNNGVVDDSQLPKDRFSAERLKGVDSTLKIQPAKLEDSAVYLCASSARLEAFFGQGTRLTVV.

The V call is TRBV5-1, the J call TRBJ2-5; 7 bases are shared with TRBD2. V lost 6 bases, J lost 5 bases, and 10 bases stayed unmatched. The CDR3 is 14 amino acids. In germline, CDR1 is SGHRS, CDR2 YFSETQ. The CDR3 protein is CASTRGYGEETQYF. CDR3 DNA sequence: TGCGCCAGCACGCGGGGGTATGGGGAGGAGACCCAGTACTTC.

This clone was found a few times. The CDR3 region has the DNA TGTGCCAGCAGAGGTAAAACTGAAGCTTTCTTT. Amino acid sequence: CASRGKTEAFF. The V call is TRBV2, the J call TRBJ1-1; D gene ambiguous. This CDR3 is built from 11 residues. The ends were cut back, 6 bases at V and 5 bases at J, with 7 bases in the middle. Germline V gene data show CDR1 as SNHLY and CDR2 as FYNNEI.

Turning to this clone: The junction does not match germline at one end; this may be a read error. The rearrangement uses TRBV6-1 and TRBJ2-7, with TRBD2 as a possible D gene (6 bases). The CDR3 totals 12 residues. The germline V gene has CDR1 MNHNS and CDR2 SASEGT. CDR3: CASSVMLEGLTF. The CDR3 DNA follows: TGTGCCAGCAGTGTCATGTTGGAGGGTTTGACCTTC.

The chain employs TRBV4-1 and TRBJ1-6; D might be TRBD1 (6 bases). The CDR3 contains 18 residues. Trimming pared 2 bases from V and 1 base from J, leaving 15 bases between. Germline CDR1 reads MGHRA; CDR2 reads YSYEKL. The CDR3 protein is CASSQLPGVLSYNSPLHF. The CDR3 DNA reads TGCGCCAGCAGCCAACTTCCAGGGGTTCTGTCCTATAATTCACCCCTCCACTTT.

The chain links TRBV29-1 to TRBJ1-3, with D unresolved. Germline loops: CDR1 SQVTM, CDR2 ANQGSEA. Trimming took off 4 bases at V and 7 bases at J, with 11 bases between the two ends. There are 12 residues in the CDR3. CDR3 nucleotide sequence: TGCAGCGTTGCCAGGCGACCGAACACCATATATTTT. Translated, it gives CSVARRPNTIYF.

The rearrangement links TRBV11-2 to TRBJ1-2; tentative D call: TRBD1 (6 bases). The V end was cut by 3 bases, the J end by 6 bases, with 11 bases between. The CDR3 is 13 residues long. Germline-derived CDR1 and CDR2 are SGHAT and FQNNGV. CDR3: CASSFGGRDGYTF. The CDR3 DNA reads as TGTGCCAGCAGCTTTGGGGGGCGCGATGGCTACACCTTC.

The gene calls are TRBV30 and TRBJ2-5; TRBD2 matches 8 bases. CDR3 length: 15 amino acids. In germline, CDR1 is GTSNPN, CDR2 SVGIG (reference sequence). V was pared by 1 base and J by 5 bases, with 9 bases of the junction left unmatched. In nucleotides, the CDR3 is TGTGCCTGGAGTGCGGGGGGGCCGGTGCAGGAGACCCAGTACTTC. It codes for CAWSAGGPVQETQYF.

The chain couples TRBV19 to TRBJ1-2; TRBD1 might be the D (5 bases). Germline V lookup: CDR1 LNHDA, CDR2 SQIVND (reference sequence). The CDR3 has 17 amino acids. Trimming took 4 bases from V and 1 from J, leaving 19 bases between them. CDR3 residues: CASSTRGLRLLNYGYTF. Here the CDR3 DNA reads TGTGCCAGTAGTACTCGGGGCCTCCGTCTCCTTAACTATGGCTACACCTTC.

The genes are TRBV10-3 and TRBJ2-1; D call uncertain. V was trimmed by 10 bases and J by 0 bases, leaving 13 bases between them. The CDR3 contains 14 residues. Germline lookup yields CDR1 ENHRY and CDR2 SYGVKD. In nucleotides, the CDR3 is TGTGCCACCTCAGGCCAGAGCTCCTACAATGAGCAGTTCTTC. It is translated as CATSGQSSYNEQFF.

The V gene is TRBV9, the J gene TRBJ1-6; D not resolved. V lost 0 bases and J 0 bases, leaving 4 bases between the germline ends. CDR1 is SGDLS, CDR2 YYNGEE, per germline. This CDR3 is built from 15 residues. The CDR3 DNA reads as TGTGCCAGCAGCGTAGGACACTCCTATAATTCACCCCTCCACTTT. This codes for CASSVGHSYNSPLHF.

The CDR3 nucleotides read TGTGCCAGCAGCTTTCCAGGGGGAAATGGCTACACCTTC. It encodes CASSFPGGNGYTF. The chain has TRBV7-3 and TRBJ1-2, with 7 bases aligning to TRBD1. V was pared by 3 bases and J by 6 bases, with 4 bases of the junction left unmatched. This CDR3 comprises 13 residues. CDR1 is SGHTA and CDR2 is FQGTGA in the germline V gene.

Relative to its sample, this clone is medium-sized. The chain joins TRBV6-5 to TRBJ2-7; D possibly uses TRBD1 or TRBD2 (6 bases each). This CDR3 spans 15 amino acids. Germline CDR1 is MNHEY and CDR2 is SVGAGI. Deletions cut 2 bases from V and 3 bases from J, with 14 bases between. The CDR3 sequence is CASSYGGGGFYEQYF. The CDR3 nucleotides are TGTGCCAGCAGTTACGGCGGAGGGGGATTCTACGAGCAGTACTTC.

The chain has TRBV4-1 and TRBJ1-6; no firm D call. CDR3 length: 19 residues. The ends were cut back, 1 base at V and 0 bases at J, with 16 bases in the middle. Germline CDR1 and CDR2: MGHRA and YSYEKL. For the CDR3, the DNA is TGCGCCAGCAGCCAAGTACGACACCCACTTAGCTCCTATAATTCACCCCTCCACTTT. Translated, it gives CASSQVRHPLSSYNSPLHF.

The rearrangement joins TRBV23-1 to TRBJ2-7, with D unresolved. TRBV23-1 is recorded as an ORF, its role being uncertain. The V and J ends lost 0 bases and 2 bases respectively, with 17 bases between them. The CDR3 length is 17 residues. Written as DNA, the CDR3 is TGCGCCAGCAGTCAATCAATCGCCCAGGAAAATACCTACGAGCAGTACTTC. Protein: CASSQSIAQENTYEQYF.

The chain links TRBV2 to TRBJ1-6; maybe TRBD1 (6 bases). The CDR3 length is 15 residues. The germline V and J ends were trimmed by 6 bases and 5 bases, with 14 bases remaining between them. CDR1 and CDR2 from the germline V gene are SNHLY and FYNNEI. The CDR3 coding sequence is TGTGCCAGCAGCGCTTTTCAGGGGAATAATTCACCCCTCCACTTT. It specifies CASSAFQGNNSPLHF.

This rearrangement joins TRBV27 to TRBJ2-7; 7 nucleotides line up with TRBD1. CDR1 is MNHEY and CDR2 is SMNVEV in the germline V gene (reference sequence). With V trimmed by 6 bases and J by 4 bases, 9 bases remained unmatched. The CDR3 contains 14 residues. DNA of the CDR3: TGTGCCAGCAGGGGACAGCCCGACGTATACGAGCAGTACTTC. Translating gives CASRGQPDVYEQYF.

CDR3 DNA: TGCGCCAGCAGCCACCCCATAGGCGAGCAGTACTTC. Translated, it gives CASSHPIGEQYF. This rearrangement joins TRBV4-1 to TRBJ2-7; no clear D. The CDR3 consists of 12 residues. The germline V gene encodes CDR1 MGHRA and CDR2 YSYEKL. Trimming took 3 bases from V and 6 from J, leaving 9 bases between them.

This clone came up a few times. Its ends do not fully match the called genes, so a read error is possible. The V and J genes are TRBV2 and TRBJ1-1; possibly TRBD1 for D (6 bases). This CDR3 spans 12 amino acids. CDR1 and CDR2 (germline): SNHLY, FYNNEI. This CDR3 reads CASREQGSDAFF. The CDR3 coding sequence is TGTGCCAGCAGGGAACAGGGTTCTGACGCTTTCTTT.

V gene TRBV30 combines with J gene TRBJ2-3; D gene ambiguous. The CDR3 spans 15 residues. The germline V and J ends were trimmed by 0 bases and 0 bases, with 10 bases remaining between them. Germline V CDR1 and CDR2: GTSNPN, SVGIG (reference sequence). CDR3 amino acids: CAWSVRRSSTDTQYF. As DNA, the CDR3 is TGTGCCTGGAGTGTACGGCGGTCTAGCACAGATACGCAGTATTTT.